This entry lists 21 T cell receptor beta chains sequenced from one sample in a study of blood T cell repertoires in COVID-19 (dated by TCRdb to 2020 to 2021). Receptor amplification or capture employed the immunoSEQ multiplex PCR assay. TCRdb holds this immuneACCESS table with in-frame rearrangements only. Some clones are missing; in checked studies, unresolved V genes explain under half, and the rest has no known cause. In all, the sample holds 75,000 to 80,000 clones, and 88% of those were seen once. Over 8.5% of the sample is taken by the ten largest. Specimen: peripheral blood. The source is a human donor in a cohort sampled during active COVID-19.

V and J are TRBV4-2 and TRBJ2-3; D is perhaps TRBD2 (6 bases). The CDR3 runs to 19 residues. Germline V gives CDR1 LGHNA, CDR2 YNFKEQ. Trimming stripped 1 base from V and 0 bases from J, with 20 bases between. The CDR3 spells CASSQVTSSVRTSTDTQYF. For the CDR3, the DNA is TGTGCCAGCAGCCAAGTAACGTCTAGCGTACGAACTAGCACAGATACGCAGTATTTT.

The chain links TRBV7-2 to TRBJ2-3, with 7 bases matching TRBD1. With 10 bases clipped from V and 2 bases from J, the junction kept 9 bases outside the gene matches. The CDR3 covers 14 residues. Germline V CDR1 and CDR2: SGHTA, FQGNSA. The CDR3 is CATGRDSSTDTQYF. The CDR3, as DNA: TGTGCCACCGGCCGGGACAGCTCCACAGATACGCAGTATTTT.

This clone appeared a few times. Other DNA sequences in this sample translate to the same CDR3. This chain connects TRBV29-1 to TRBJ1-1; D remains unclear. CDR1 and CDR2 (germline): SQVTM, ANQGSEA. CDR3 length: 8 residues. The V end was cut by 6 bases, the J end by 11 bases, with 7 bases between. The CDR3 protein is CSVERAFF. The CDR3 nucleotides read TGCAGCGTAGAGAGGGCTTTCTTT.

This chain joins TRBV29-1 and TRBJ2-7, with 7 bases fitting TRBD2. Looked up from germline, CDR1 is SQVTM and CDR2 is ANQGSEA. V shed 5 bases, J shed 6 bases, and the junction held 10 bases outside the gene matches. The CDR3 has 13 residues. CDR3 sequence (DNA): TGCAGCGTTTCTTCTTCGGGAGGTTCCGAGCAGTACTTC. Its protein product is CSVSSSGGSEQYF.

The CDR3 DNA reads as TGTGCCAGTAGTCCCACGACAGGGGCCTACGAGCAGTACTTC. As protein: CASSPTTGAYEQYF. This rearrangement joins TRBV19 to TRBJ2-7; TRBD1 aligns across 8 bases. V was clipped by 5 bases and J by 2 bases; unmatched bases: 5. Germline assignment: CDR1 LNHDA and CDR2 SQIVND (reference sequence). The CDR3 runs 14 residues.

This chain connects TRBV6-5 to TRBJ2-5, with 7 bases lining up with TRBD1. Germline loops: CDR1 MNHEY, CDR2 SVGAGI. V was clipped by 5 bases and J by 2 bases; unmatched bases: 8. The CDR3 has 15 amino acids. The CDR3 bases are TGTGCCAGCAGTCTCTCAATCAGGGGGCAAGAGACCCAGTACTTC. Translated, it gives CASSLSIRGQETQYF.

The rearrangement uses TRBV4-1 and TRBJ1-2; no firm D call. The CDR3 is 17 residues long. Per germline, CDR1 MGHRA and CDR2 YSYEKL. V was clipped by 0 bases and J by 5 bases, with 19 bases between them. The CDR3 is CASSQDGEGLSLYGYTF. The CDR3 DNA reads TGCGCCAGCAGCCAAGATGGGGAGGGTCTCTCTCTGTATGGCTACACCTTC.

The rearrangement uses TRBV15 and TRBJ1-1; D is unresolved. V lost 7 bases and J lost 1, with 13 bases in between. CDR1 and CDR2 from the germline V gene are LNHNV and YYDKDF (reference sequence). The CDR3 contains 14 residues. The CDR3 loop is CATTPQRANTEAFF. The CDR3 DNA reads as TGTGCCACCACTCCCCAGAGGGCGAACACTGAAGCTTTCTTT.

This chain links TRBV29-1 with TRBJ1-1; TRBD1 matches at 8 bases. J lost 7 bases, V lost 4 bases, and 5 bases had no gene match. CDR1 and CDR2 from the germline V gene are SQVTM and ANQGSEA. CDR3 size: 12 residues. This chain's CDR3 is CSVAQGAVEAFF. For the CDR3, the DNA is TGCAGCGTTGCGCAGGGGGCGGTTGAAGCTTTCTTT.

The rearrangement links TRBV27 to TRBJ2-4, with 10 bases identical to TRBD2. Germline V gives CDR1 MNHEY, CDR2 SMNVEV (reference sequence). Unmatched junction bases numbered 20, after V lost 4 bases and J lost 11 bases. The CDR3 has 18 amino acids. The CDR3, as DNA: TGTGCCAGCAGTTCACGGGAGACTAGCGGGCTCCCCACCAAATTTCAGTACTTC. It codes for CASSSRETSGLPTKFQYF.

This chain uses TRBV5-6 with TRBJ2-7; tentatively, D is TRBD1 (5 bases). Germline V CDR1 and CDR2: SGHDT, YYEEEE. The CDR3 length is 13 residues. The germline V and J ends were trimmed by 6 bases and 2 bases, with 12 bases remaining between them. The CDR3, as DNA: TGTGCCAGCAACCAAGGCAGGGCCTACGAGCAGTACTTC. Amino acid sequence: CASNQGRAYEQYF.

V gene TRBV11-2 combines with J gene TRBJ2-5, with D perhaps matching TRBD2 (6 bases). CDR1 SGHAT and CDR2 FQNNGV come from the germline V gene. Trimming took 1 base from V and 0 from J, leaving 9 bases between them. This CDR3 comprises 15 residues. CDR3 sequence: CASSLGGGYQETQYF. The CDR3 DNA is TGTGCCAGCAGCTTAGGTGGGGGGTACCAAGAGACCCAGTACTTC. Drawing the rest from reference TRBV11-2 and TRBJ2-5, the complete variable domain is EAGVAQSPRYKIIEKRQSVAFWCNPISGHATLYWYQQILGQGPKLLIQFQNNGVVDDSQLPKDRFSAERLKGVDSTLKIQPAKLEDSAVYLCASSLGGGYQETQYFGPGTRLLVL.

This clone was counted only a few times. This chain joins TRBV30 and TRBJ1-1; unclear D gene. The V gene's germline CDR1 is GTSNPN and CDR2 SVGIG (reference sequence). V lost 4 bases and J 0 bases, leaving 6 bases between the germline ends. There are 12 residues in the CDR3. CDR3 bases: TGTGCCTGGATGACTCTGAACACTGAAGCTTTCTTT. Its protein is CAWMTLNTEAFF.

The sample holds one count of this clone. The gene calls are TRBV2 and TRBJ1-2; TRBD1 matches 8 bases. The CDR3 extends over 13 amino acids. Germline CDR1 and CDR2: SNHLY and FYNNEI. V lost 5 bases, J lost 14 bases, and 13 bases stayed unmatched. The CDR3 loop reads CASSLTGVLPGTF. The CDR3, as DNA: TGTGCCAGCAGTTTGACAGGGGTCCTGCCGGGGACCTTC.

The gene calls are TRBV5-1 and TRBJ2-7; the match to TRBD1 covers 7 bases. With V trimmed by 3 bases and J by 4 bases, 19 bases remained unmatched. CDR1 is SGHRS and CDR2 is YFSETQ in the germline V gene. This CDR3 is 18 amino acids long. As DNA, the CDR3 is TGCGCCAGCAGCTCGATACCACCCGGAAGACAGGGTTCTTACGAGCAGTACTTC. Encoded protein: CASSSIPPGRQGSYEQYF.

V and J are TRBV5-5 and TRBJ2-7; TRBD2 agrees at 10 bases. The CDR3 totals 15 residues. Germline CDR1 and CDR2: SGHKS and YYEKEE (reference sequence). V dropped 5 bases and J dropped 2; count of bases not matched to a gene: 7. CDR3 DNA sequence: TGTGCCAGCAGACAGGGACTAGCGAGTACCTACGAGCAGTACTTC. Its protein product is CASRQGLASTYEQYF.

The genes are TRBV7-8 and TRBJ1-2; 8 bases align to TRBD1. Germline values: CDR1 SGHVS, CDR2 FQNEAQ. The CDR3 spans 16 residues. The V gene end was trimmed by 1 base and the J gene end by 7 bases; junction bases not matched to a gene: 11. The CDR3 coding sequence is TGTGCCAGCAGCTTAGGTTACAGGGGGTTACGGAGTGGCTACACCTTC. This sequence encodes CASSLGYRGLRSGYTF.

This clone was picked up a small number of times. The V gene is TRBV19, the J gene TRBJ2-5, with TRBD1 matching over 10 bases. Germline-derived CDR1 and CDR2 are LNHDA and SQIVND (reference sequence). The CDR3 extends over 17 amino acids. V shed 6 bases, J shed 2 bases, and the junction held 12 bases outside the gene matches. The CDR3 bases are TGTGCCAGTAGCCCCTGGACAGGGGGTGAAACTCAAGAGACCCAGTACTTC. Residues: CASSPWTGGETQETQYF.

The rearrangement uses TRBV7-3 and TRBJ1-1; no firm D call. The CDR3 runs to 14 residues. Germline V gene lookup returns CDR1 SGHTA and CDR2 FQGTGA. The V gene lost 9 bases and the J gene lost 1 base, with 15 bases spanning the gap. CDR3 region: CASLSPPANTEAFF. The DNA of the CDR3 is TGTGCCAGTCTATCCCCACCTGCGAACACTGAAGCTTTCTTT. The full variable domain, with the rest looked up from reference TRBV7-3 and TRBJ1-1, is GAGVSQTPSNKVTEKGKYVELRCDPISGHTALYWYRQSLGQGPEFLIYFQGTGAADDSGLPNDRFFAVRPEGSVSTLKIQRTERGDSAVYLCASLSPPANTEAFFGQGTRLTVV.

This chain joins TRBV2 and TRBJ2-2, with TRBD2 matching over 8 bases. In germline, CDR1 is SNHLY, CDR2 FYNNEI. This CDR3 contains 15 residues. After removal of 7 bases from V and 5 bases from J, the junction contained 9 bases not matched to a gene. As DNA, the CDR3 is TGTGCCAGCACAATCGGGAGGGTTGGTACCGGGGAGCTGTTTTTT. Amino acid sequence: CASTIGRVGTGELFF.

The CDR3 DNA is TGTGCCAGCAGCGTAGTTGCATCAGGGAACTATGGCTACACCTTC. This codes for CASSVVASGNYGYTF. V gene TRBV9 combines with J gene TRBJ1-2, with TRBD1 as a possible D gene (5 bases). V dropped 0 bases and J dropped 2 bases, with 11 bases sitting between them. CDR1 is SGDLS and CDR2 is YYNGEE in the germline V gene. The CDR3 extends over 15 amino acids.